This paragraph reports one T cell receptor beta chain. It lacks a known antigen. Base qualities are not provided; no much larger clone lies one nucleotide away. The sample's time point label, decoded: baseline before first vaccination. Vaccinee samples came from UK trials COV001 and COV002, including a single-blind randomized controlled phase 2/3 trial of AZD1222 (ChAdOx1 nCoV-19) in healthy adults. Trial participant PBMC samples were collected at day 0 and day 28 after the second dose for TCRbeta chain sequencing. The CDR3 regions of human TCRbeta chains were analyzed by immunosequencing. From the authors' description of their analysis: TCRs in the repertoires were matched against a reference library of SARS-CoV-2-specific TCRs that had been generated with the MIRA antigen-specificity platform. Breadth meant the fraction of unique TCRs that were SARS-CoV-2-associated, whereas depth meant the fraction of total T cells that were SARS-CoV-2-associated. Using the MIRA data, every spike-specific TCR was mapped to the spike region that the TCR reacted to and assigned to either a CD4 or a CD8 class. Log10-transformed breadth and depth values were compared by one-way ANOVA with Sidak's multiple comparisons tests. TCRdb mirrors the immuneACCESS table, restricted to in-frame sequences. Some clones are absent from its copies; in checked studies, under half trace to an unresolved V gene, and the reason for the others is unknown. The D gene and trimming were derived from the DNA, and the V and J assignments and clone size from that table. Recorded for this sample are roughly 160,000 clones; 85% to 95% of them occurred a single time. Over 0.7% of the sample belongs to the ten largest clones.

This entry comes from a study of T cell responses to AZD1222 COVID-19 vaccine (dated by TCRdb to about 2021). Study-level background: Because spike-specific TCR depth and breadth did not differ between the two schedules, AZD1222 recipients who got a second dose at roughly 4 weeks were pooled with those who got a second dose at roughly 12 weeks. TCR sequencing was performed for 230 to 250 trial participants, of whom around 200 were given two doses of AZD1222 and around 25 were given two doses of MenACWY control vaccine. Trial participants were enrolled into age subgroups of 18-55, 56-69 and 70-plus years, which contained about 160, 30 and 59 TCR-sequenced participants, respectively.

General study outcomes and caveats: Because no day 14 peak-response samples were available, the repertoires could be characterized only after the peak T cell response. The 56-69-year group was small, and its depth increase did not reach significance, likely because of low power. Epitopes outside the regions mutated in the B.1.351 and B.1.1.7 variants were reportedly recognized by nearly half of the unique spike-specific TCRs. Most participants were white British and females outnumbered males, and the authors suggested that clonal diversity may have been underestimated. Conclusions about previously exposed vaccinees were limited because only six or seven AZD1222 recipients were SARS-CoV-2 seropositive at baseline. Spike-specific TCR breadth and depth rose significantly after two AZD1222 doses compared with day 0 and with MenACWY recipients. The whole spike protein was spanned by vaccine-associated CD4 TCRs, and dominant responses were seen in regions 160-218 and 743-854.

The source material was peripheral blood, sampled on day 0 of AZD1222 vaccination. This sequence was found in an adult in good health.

CDR3 protein: CASSSNSAGEQFF. Here is the DNA: TGTGCCAGCAGCTCGAACAGTGCGGGTGAGCAGTTCTTC. The chain is assembled from TRBV4-2 and TRBJ2-1; perhaps TRBD2 is the D gene, with 5 bases matching. The germline V gene sets CDR1 to LGHNA and CDR2 to YNFKEQ. The germline ends are 14 bases apart after V is trimmed by 5 bases and J by 9 bases. The CDR3 starts with the cysteine, ends with the phenylalanine, and has 13 residues. The CDR3 DNA has 39 bases and is translated from base 1.